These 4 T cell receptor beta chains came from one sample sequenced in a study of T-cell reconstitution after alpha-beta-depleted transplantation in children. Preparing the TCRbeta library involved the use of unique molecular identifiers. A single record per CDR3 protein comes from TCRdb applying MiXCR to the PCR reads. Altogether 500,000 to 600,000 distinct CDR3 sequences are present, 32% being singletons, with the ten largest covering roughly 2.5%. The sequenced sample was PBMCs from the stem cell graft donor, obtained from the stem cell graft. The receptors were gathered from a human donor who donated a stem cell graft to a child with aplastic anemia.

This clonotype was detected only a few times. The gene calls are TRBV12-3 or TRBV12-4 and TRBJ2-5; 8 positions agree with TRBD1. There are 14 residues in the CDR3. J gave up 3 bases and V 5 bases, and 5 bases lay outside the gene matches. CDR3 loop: CASSTTQGEETQYF. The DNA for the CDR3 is TGTGCCAGCAGTACCACACAGGGGGAAGAGACCCAGTACTTC.

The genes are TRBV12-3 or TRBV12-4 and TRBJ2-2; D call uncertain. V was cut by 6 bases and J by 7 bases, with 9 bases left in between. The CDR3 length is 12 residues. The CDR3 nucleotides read TGTGCCAGCAGCCAAGATGTCGGGGAGCTGTTTTTT. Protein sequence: CASSQDVGELFF.

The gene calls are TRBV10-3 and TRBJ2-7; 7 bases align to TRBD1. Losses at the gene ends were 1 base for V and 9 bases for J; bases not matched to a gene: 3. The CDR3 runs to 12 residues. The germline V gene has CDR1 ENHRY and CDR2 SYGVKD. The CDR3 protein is CAISEFGQVQYV. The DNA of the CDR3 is TGTGCCATCAGTGAGTTCGGACAGGTGCAGTACGTC.

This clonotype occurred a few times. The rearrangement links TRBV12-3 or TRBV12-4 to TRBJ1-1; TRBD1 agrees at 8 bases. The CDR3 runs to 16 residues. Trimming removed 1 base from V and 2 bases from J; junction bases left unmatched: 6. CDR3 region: CASSLGTDRVNTEAFF. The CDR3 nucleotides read TGTGCCAGCAGTTTAGGAACGGACAGGGTAAACACTGAAGCTTTCTTT.